The 18 T cell receptor beta chains below were found in one sample sequenced in a study of T cell repertoires in cytomegalovirus infection. These receptors' targets are unknown. In TCRdb, the reads were re-called with MiXCR into one record per CDR3 protein. The sample has about a million distinct CDR3 sequences; around 31% are singletons. The sequencing here drew on cultured CD8+ T cells from PBMCs, taken from culture after CMV antigen stimulation. The receptor set was obtained from a human donor in good health (CMV status not recorded). Some clones in this sample may be carry-over from other donors' samples.

The chain has TRBV7-9 and TRBJ1-2; perhaps TRBD1 as D (6 bases). The CDR3 has 15 amino acids. Trimming left V 8 bases short and J 5 bases short, with 21 bases between. CDR1 is SEHNR, CDR2 FQNEAQ, per germline (reference sequence). The CDR3 sequence is CASLTQGQGKYGYTF. CDR3 coding DNA: TGTGCCAGCCTTACGCAAGGGCAGGGGAAGTATGGCTACACCTTC.

The chain employs TRBV7-3 and TRBJ2-1, with 8 bases that match TRBD2. This CDR3 is built from 15 residues. J lost 6 bases, V lost 1 base, and 5 bases had no gene match. Germline values: CDR1 SGHTA, CDR2 FQGTGA. The DNA for the CDR3 is TGTGCCAGCAGCTTAAGAGCGGGGGTTATCAATGAGCAGTTCTTC. Its translation is CASSLRAGVINEQFF.

The chain uses TRBV11-2 and TRBJ1-1, with TRBD1 as a possible D gene (6 bases). Germline CDR1 is SGHAT and CDR2 is FQNNGV. There are 12 residues in the CDR3. Trimming pared 5 bases from V and 8 bases from J, leaving 12 bases between. CDR3 sequence: CASSPLGHEAFF. The DNA for the CDR3 is TGTGCCAGCAGCCCTTTGGGACACGAAGCTTTCTTT.

The genes are TRBV6-1 and TRBJ2-7; TRBD1 matches 9 bases. J lost 5 bases, V lost 9 bases, and 11 bases had no gene match. CDR1 and CDR2 from the germline V gene are MNHNS and SASEGT. The CDR3 extends over 14 amino acids. CDR3 nucleotide sequence: TGTGCCAGTTACCCGGGACAGGGAATCCACGAGCAGTACTTC. Its protein product is CASYPGQGIHEQYF.

The chain links TRBV7-9 to TRBJ1-1; D gene uncertain. Germline V lookup: CDR1 SEHNR, CDR2 FQNEAQ (reference sequence). The CDR3 is 13 amino acids. The germline V and J ends were trimmed by 2 bases and 14 bases, with 18 bases remaining between them. The CDR3 DNA is TGTGCCAGCAGCTTACATCCTAATGACCTCGTCTTCTTT. It codes for CASSLHPNDLVFF.

The V gene is TRBV29-1, the J gene TRBJ1-1, with D maybe TRBD1 (5 bases). Germline lookup yields CDR1 SQVTM and CDR2 ANQGSEA. The CDR3 has 16 residues. Deletions cut 7 bases from V and 1 base from J, with 22 bases between. This CDR3 reads CSAPGAIPARNTEAFF. CDR3 sequence (DNA): TGCAGCGCCCCCGGGGCAATCCCCGCCCGGAACACTGAAGCTTTCTTT.

The chain links TRBV20-1 to TRBJ1-5; D possibly corresponds to TRBD1 (5 bases). Trimming took off 1 base at V and 5 bases at J, with 21 bases between the two ends. Germline V gives CDR1 DFQATT, CDR2 SNEGSKA (reference sequence). The CDR3 extends over 17 amino acids. The CDR3 DNA reads TGCAGTGCTAGAGCCCGGCGGGCGGGGCGATTCGATCAGCCCCAGCATTTT. It codes for CSARARRAGRFDQPQHF.

The rearrangement joins TRBV20-1 to TRBJ2-1, with TRBD2 identical over 9 bases. This CDR3 contains 18 residues. V lost 1 base to trimming and J lost 0 bases; unmatched junction nucleotides: 10. The V gene's germline CDR1 is DFQATT and CDR2 SNEGSKA (reference sequence). The DNA of the CDR3 is TGCAGTGCTAGAGTGGTCGGTAGCGGGAGCTACTCCTACAATGAGCAGTTCTTC. Translation: CSARVVGSGSYSYNEQFF.

The genes are TRBV7-8 and TRBJ2-2; D remains unclear. Per the germline V gene, CDR1 is SGHVS and CDR2 is FQNEAQ. The CDR3 covers 12 residues. The V and J ends lost 11 bases and 4 bases respectively, with 11 bases between them. CDR3 DNA: TGTGCCGGCGTCCGCGCCACCGGGGAGCTGTTTTTT. It specifies CAGVRATGELFF.

This clonotype was seen a handful of times. The chain has TRBV5-5 and TRBJ2-7; 10 bases match TRBD1. The V gene end was trimmed by 0 bases and the J gene end by 2 bases; junction bases not matched to a gene: 5. Germline CDR1 is SGHKS and CDR2 is YYEKEE (reference sequence). The CDR3 is 16 amino acids. CDR3 bases: TGTGCCAGCAGCTTGGCCGTGGGGACAGGGGCCTACGAGCAGTACTTC. Translation: CASSLAVGTGAYEQYF.

On this clonotype: The final CDR3 position lacks the conserved phenylalanine or tryptophan, pointing to a likely read error. J is TRBJ1-2 and V is TRBV7-6; maybe TRBD1 (6 bases). Trimming removed 5 bases at V and 4 bases at J, with 11 bases between. This CDR3 has 13 residues. Germline CDR1 SGHVS, CDR2 FNYEAQ. CDR3 sequence (DNA): TGTGCCAGCAGCCAAGGACAGCGCTATGGCTACACCTCC. As protein: CASSQGQRYGYTS.

This clonotype has at least ten counts. The chain uses TRBV2 and TRBJ2-5, with 7 positions matching TRBD1. Unmatched junction bases numbered 3, after V lost 0 bases and J lost 2 bases. The V gene's germline CDR1 is SNHLY and CDR2 FYNNEI. There are 15 residues in the CDR3. CDR3 bases: TGTGCCAGCAGTGAAGCTGTGACAGGGCAAGAGACCCAGTACTTC. Translating it yields CASSEAVTGQETQYF.

In its sample, this clonotype was seen a few times. This chain links TRBV4-1 with TRBJ2-5, with no clear D. The CDR3 length is 15 residues. Germline CDR1 is MGHRA and CDR2 is YSYEKL. V was pared by 0 bases and J by 2 bases, with 10 bases between. The CDR3 DNA sequence: TGCGCCAGCAGCCAAGATCTAGGATTACAAGAGACCCAGTACTTC. It yields the protein CASSQDLGLQETQYF.

This clonotype has ten or more counts. The gene calls are TRBV12-3 or TRBV12-4 and TRBJ1-4; possible D gene TRBD1, 6 bases. Trimming cost V 3 bases and J 3 bases, with 14 bases left between them. The CDR3 has 16 amino acids. CDR3 in amino acids: CASSFLTTGSNEKLFF. The CDR3 nucleotides are TGTGCCAGCAGTTTCCTTACGACAGGCTCTAATGAAAAACTGTTTTTT.

The V call is TRBV6-2 or TRBV6-3, the J call TRBJ2-1; D is uncertain. Germline lookup yields CDR1 MNHEY and CDR2 SVGEGT. CDR3 length: 13 amino acids. Trimming removed 10 bases at V and 4 bases at J, with 14 bases between. The DNA of the CDR3 is TGTGCCACCTCGCCAGGCTATTACAATGAGCAGTTCTTC. Amino acid sequence: CATSPGYYNEQFF.

The genes are TRBV6-5 and TRBJ1-2; weak D call: TRBD1 (6 bases). There are 13 residues in the CDR3. The V gene's germline CDR1 is MNHEY and CDR2 SVGAGI. Deletions cut 0 bases from V and 8 bases from J, with 10 bases between. CDR3 region: CASSYSMTGGYTF. As DNA, the CDR3 is TGTGCCAGCAGTTACTCGATGACAGGAGGCTACACCTTC.

This clonotype was recorded a few times. This chain links TRBV19 with TRBJ2-2, with D possibly being TRBD1 (6 bases). Trimming left V 1 base short and J 1 base short, with 13 bases between. The germline V gene has CDR1 LNHDA and CDR2 SQIVND (reference sequence). The CDR3 is 17 amino acids. Here the CDR3 reads CASSIVRNRENTGELFF. The DNA for the CDR3 is TGTGCCAGTAGTATAGTTCGGAACAGGGAGAACACCGGGGAGCTGTTTTTT.

The V call is TRBV2, the J call TRBJ2-7; D perhaps matches TRBD2 (5 bases). The germline V and J ends were trimmed by 8 bases and 0 bases, with 8 bases remaining between them. Germline V lookup: CDR1 SNHLY, CDR2 FYNNEI. This CDR3 has 12 residues. The CDR3 nucleotides are TGTGCCAGCGTGGGGAGCTCCTACGAGCAGTACTTC. Its protein product is CASVGSSYEQYF.